This passage covers 2 T cell receptor beta chains from one sample sequenced in a study of vaccination effects on CD4 cells after COVID-19. These receptors have no identified antigens. Assay used: immunoSEQ multiplex PCR; TCRdb lists only in-frame clones, some missing. Of nearly 45,000 clones in the sample, roughly four fifths are singletons; the top ten hold approximately 29%. Antigen-specific CD4+ T cells expanded by the ViraFEST assay with viral peptide pools were then sequenced. Culture lasted over 9 days before CD4+ T cell isolation. According to PCR results, the person was infected with SARS-CoV-2 between March and December 2020. The material was CD4+ T cells from PBMCs cultured with a peptide pool, obtained before COVID-19 vaccination. The receptors were gathered from a human donor who had a prior SARS-CoV-2 infection.

V gene TRBV9 combines with J gene TRBJ2-1; the D gene is possibly TRBD1 (5 bases). The V gene lost 4 bases and the J gene lost 4 bases, with 15 bases spanning the gap. Germline CDR1 reads SGDLS; CDR2 reads YYNGEE. The CDR3 runs to 15 residues. CDR3 residues: CASSPMGQSYNEQFF. The CDR3 DNA reads as TGTGCCAGCAGCCCCATGGGGCAGTCATACAATGAGCAGTTCTTC.

The rearrangement uses TRBV6-5 and TRBJ2-1; 8 bases are a match to TRBD1. J gave up 8 bases and V 7 bases, and 13 bases lay outside the gene matches. Germline CDR1 reads MNHEY; CDR2 reads SVGAGI. This CDR3 is 15 amino acids long. CDR3 loop: CASTRQGPLVHEQFF. In DNA, the CDR3 is TGTGCCAGCACCCGACAGGGGCCCCTAGTACATGAGCAGTTCTTC.